This T cell receptor (beta chain) is from a study of blood T cell repertoires in COVID-19. Across the whole study: The origin of the acute and convalescent COVID-19 samples was the United States, Italy and Spain.

TCRdb's copy holds only in-frame clones and misses some; the assay was immunoSEQ multiplex PCR. The sample records approximately 90,000 clones, roughly 77% being singletons. The sample consisted of peripheral blood. This TCR came from a human donor in a cohort sampled during active COVID-19.

CDR3 sequence reads: CASTRQGATGELFF. The CDR3 region has the DNA TGTGCCAGCACCCGACAGGGGGCTACCGGGGAGCTGTTTTTT. The V call is TRBV6-5, the J call TRBJ2-2; 10 bases map to TRBD1. Germline values: CDR1 MNHEY, CDR2 SVGAGI. Losses at the gene ends were 7 bases for V and 5 bases for J; bases not matched to a gene: 4. This CDR3 spans 14 amino acids.